The clone carrying this TCR beta chain was seen a few times. What it binds is unknown. One entry per CDR3 protein results from TCRdb running MiXCR on the reads. The repertoire has roughly 120,000 distinct CDR3 sequences, over 25% of them found once; the top ten carry around two fifths. The data originate from a study of T cell repertoires in cytomegalovirus infection. This TCR came from a human donor in good health (CMV status not recorded). Some clones in this sample may be carry-over from other donors' samples. Sequenced here: CD8+ T cells from cultured PBMCs, sampled from culture after CMV antigen stimulation.

This CDR3 is CASSESSGTGGLEETQYF. In DNA form, the CDR3 reads TGTGCCAGCAGTGAGTCATCGGGGACAGGGGGTCTAGAAGAGACCCAGTACTTC. The gene calls are TRBV2 and TRBJ2-5, with 11 bases aligning to TRBD1. Looked up from germline, CDR1 is SNHLY and CDR2 is FYNNEI. V shed 3 bases and J 3 bases; nucleotides not matched to a gene: 12. CDR3 length: 18 amino acids. Looking up the rest from reference TRBV2 and TRBJ2-5 gives the full variable domain: EPEVTQTPSHQVTQMGQEVILRCVPISNHLYFYWYRQILGQKVEFLVSFYNNEISEKSEIFDDQFSVERPDGSNFTLKIRSTKLEDSAMYFCASSESSGTGGLEETQYFGPGTRLLVL.